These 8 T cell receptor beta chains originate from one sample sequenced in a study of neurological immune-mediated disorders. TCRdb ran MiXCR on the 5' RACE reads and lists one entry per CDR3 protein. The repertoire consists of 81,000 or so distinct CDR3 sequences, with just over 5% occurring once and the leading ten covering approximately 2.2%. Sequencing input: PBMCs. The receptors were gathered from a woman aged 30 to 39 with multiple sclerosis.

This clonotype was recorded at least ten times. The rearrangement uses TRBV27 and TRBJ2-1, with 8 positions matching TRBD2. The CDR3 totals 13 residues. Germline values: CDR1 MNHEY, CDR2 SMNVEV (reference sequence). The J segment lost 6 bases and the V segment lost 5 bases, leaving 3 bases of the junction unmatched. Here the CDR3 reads CASSLGLANEQFF. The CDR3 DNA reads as TGTGCCAGCAGTCTCGGACTAGCCAATGAGCAGTTCTTC.

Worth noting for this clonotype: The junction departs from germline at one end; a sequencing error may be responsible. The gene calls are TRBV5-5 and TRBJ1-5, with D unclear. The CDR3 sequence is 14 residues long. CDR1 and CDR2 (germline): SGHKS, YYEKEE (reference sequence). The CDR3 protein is CASTLMGLNQLQHF. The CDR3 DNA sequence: TGTGCCAGCACCCTTATGGGCCTAAATCAGCTCCAGCATTTT. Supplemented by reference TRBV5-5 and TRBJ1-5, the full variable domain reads DAGVTQSPTHLIKTRGQQVTLRCSPISGHKSVSWYQQVLGQGPQFIFQYYEKEERGRGNFPDRFSARQFPNYSSELNVNALLLGDSALYLCASTLMGLNQLQHFGDGTRLSIL.

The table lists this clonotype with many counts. CDR3 sequence reads: CSARDTLAGGSSRETQYF. The CDR3 DNA reads as TGCAGTGCTAGAGATACCCTAGCGGGGGGGTCTTCTAGAGAGACCCAGTACTTC. The chain carries TRBV20-1 and TRBJ2-5; 12 positions agree with TRBD2. Germline values: CDR1 DFQATT, CDR2 SNEGSKA (reference sequence). CDR3 size: 18 residues. With V trimmed by 0 bases and J by 4 bases, 12 bases remained unmatched.

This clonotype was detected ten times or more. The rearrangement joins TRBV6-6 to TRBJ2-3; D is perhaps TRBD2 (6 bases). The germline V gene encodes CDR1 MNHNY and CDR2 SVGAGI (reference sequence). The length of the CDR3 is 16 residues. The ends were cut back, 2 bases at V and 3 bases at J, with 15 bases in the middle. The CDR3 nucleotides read TGTGCCAGCAGTTACGGGAGTTGGAGGGGAACAGATACGCAGTATTTT. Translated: CASSYGSWRGTDTQYF.

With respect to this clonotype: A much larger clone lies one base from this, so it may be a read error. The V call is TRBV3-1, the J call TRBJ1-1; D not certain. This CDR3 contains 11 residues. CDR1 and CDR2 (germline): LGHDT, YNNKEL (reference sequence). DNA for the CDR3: TGTGCCAGCAGCCGGAACACTGCAGCTTTCTTT. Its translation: CASSRNTAAFF.

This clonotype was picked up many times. The CDR3 bases are TGTGCCAGCAGTTTAGGACTAGCGCGGACCGGGGAGCTGTTTTTT. This translates into CASSLGLARTGELFF. This chain uses TRBV12-3 or TRBV12-4 with TRBJ2-2, with 8 bases fitting TRBD2. V lost 1 base, J lost 5 bases, and 3 bases stayed unmatched. CDR3 size: 15 residues.

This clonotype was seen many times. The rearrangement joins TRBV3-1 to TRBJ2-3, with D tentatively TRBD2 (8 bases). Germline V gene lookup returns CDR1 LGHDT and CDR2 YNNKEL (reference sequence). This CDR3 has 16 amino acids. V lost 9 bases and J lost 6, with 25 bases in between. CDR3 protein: CASTGERETGSDTQYF. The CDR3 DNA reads TGTGCCAGTACAGGGGAGCGGGAGACGGGAAGTGATACGCAGTATTTT.

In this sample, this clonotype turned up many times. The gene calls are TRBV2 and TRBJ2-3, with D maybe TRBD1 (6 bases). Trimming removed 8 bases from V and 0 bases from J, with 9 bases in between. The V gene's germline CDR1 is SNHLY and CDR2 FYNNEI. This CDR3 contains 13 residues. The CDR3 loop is CASRQESTDTQYF. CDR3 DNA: TGTGCCAGCCGACAGGAGAGCACAGATACGCAGTATTTT.